This T cell receptor (beta chain) was sequenced during a study of spatial heterogeneity in lung cancer. TCRdb ran MiXCR on the 5' RACE reads and lists one entry per CDR3 protein. This sample has 110,000 or so distinct CDR3 sequences, with roughly 10% found just once. The CDR3 totals 17 residues. J lost 0 bases, V lost 1 base, and 7 bases had no gene match. CDR1 is LGHNT, CDR2 FRNRAP, per germline. The time point: blood at routine non-recurrence follow-up after resection. No cell sorting; template was whole RNA from tumor, lung tissue or PBMC. This clonotype was counted a few times. The origin of this receptor is a female donor with early-stage non-small cell lung cancer. Material: PBMCs, obtained at follow-up. The chain employs TRBV12-5 and TRBJ2-7; 9 bases match TRBD2. The chain's CDR3 is CASGLETSGKSSYEQYV. The DNA of the CDR3 is TGTGCTAGTGGTTTGGAGACTAGCGGCAAATCCTCCTACGAGCAGTACGTC.